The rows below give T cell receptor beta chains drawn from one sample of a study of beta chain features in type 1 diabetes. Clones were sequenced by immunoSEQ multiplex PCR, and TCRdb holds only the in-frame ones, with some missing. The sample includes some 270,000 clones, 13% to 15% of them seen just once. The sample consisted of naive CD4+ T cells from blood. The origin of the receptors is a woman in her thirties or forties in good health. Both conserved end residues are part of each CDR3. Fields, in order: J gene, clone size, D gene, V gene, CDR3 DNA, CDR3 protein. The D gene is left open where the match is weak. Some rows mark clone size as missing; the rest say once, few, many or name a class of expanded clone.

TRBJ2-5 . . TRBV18 TGTGCCAGCTCACCTGAGGGAGCCAGAGGAGAGACCCAGTACTTC CASSPEGARGETQYF
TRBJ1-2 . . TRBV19 TGTGCCAGCTCCCTCGCGGGGAGCCTCTATGGCTACACCTTC CASSLAGSLYGYTF
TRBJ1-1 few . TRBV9 TGTGCCAGCAGTGAAGAGGTCGCCGGAGGAGGTGAAGCTTTCTTT CASSEEVAGGGEAFF
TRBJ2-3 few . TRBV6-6 TGTGCCAGCAGTTACGCTGTAGTCACAGATACGCAGTATTTT CASSYAVVTDTQYF
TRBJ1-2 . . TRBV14 TGTGCCAGCAGCCAAGGAGCCGGGATTGTAGGAGGCTATGGCTACACCTTC CASSQGAGIVGGYGYTF
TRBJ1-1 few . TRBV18 TGTGCCAGCTCACTAGAGGCGGTGGAGGGCTTCGAAGCTTTCTTT CASSLEAVEGFEAFF
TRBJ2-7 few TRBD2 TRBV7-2 TGTGCCAGCAGCTTACAGCCTAGCGGGGGGCGCTACGAGCAGTACTTC CASSLQPSGGRYEQYF
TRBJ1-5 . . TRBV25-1 TGTGCCAGCAGTGATTGGACTAATCAGCCCCAGCATTTT CASSDWTNQPQHF
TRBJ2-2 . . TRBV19 TGTGCCAGTAGTATGACGGGATCCACCGGGGAGCTGTTTTTT CASSMTGSTGELFF
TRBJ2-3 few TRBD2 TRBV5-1 TGCGCCAGCGGCGGGGGGCGAACCCCAGATACGCAGTATTTT CASGGGRTPDTQYF